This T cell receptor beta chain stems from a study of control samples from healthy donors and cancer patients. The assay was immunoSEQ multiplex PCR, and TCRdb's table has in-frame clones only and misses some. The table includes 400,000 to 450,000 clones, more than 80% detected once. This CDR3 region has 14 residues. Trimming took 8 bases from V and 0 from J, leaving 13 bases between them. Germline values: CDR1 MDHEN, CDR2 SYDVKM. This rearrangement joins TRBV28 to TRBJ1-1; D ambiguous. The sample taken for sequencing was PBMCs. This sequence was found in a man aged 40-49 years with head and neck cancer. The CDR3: CASSKLSMNTEAFF. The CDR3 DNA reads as TGTGCCAGCTCGAAGTTGAGTATGAACACTGAAGCTTTCTTT. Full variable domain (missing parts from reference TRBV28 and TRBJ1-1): DVKVTQSSRYLVKRTGEKVFLECVQDMDHENMFWYRQDPGLGLRLIYFSYDVKMKEKGDIPEGYSVSREKKERFSLILESASTNQTSMYLCASSKLSMNTEAFFGQGTRLTVV.